These T cell receptor beta chains were read from a single sample in a study of cytomegalovirus exposure and HLA in healthy donors. Libraries were prepared by immunoSEQ multiplex PCR; TCRdb keeps only in-frame clonotypes and omits some of them. The data hold fewer than 200,000 clones, with 70% to 85% observed a single time. The sequencing sample was made of PBMCs. These receptors were obtained from a man aged 40-49 years in good health and CMV-seronegative. Both conserved end residues are part of each CDR3. Fields, in order: clone size, J gene, CDR3 length, D gene, V gene, CDR3 protein, CDR3 DNA. A D gene is named only where the DNA matches it firmly. Not all rows give a size; the values are once, few, many and, for expanded clones, a class.

few TRBJ2-7 14 TRBD1 TRBV7-9 CASSSGQGLGEQYF TGTGCCAGCAGCTCGGGACAGGGGTTAGGGGAGCAGTACTTC
NA TRBJ1-3 13 NA TRBV7-3 CASSLTLGNTIYF TGTGCCAGCAGCTTGACACTGGGAAACACCATATATTTT
NA TRBJ1-1 13 NA TRBV7-6 CASSLATETEAFF TGTGCCAGCAGCTTAGCGACGGAGACTGAAGCTTTCTTT
NA TRBJ2-3 17 TRBD1 TRBV7-9 CASPWDRRDRKTDTQYF TGTGCCAGCCCTTGGGACCGCCGGGACAGAAAAACAGATACGCAGTATTTT
NA TRBJ2-1 11 TRBD1 TRBV6-1 CASDRGNEQFF TGTGCCAGCGACAGGGGCAATGAGCAGTTCTTC
NA TRBJ2-1 16 TRBD2 TRBV9 CASSAGTSQSYNEQFF TGTGCCAGCAGCGCCGGGACTAGTCAATCCTACAATGAGCAGTTCTTC
NA TRBJ2-3 13 TRBD2 TRBV30 CAWRAGGADTQYF TGTGCCTGGAGGGCGGGGGGCGCAGATACGCAGTATTTT
once TRBJ2-7 13 TRBD1 TRBV6-6 CASRGQASYEQYF TGTGCCAGCAGGGGACAGGCCTCCTACGAGCAGTACTTC
NA TRBJ2-3 17 TRBD2 TRBV5-1 CASSGGLAGSGTDTQYF TGCGCCAGCAGCGGGGGGCTAGCGGGGAGTGGCACAGATACGCAGTATTTT
NA TRBJ1-4 16 TRBD1 TRBV5-6 CASSLHRGNTLEKLFF TGTGCCAGCAGCTTGCACAGGGGAAATACCCTAGAAAAACTGTTTTTT
NA TRBJ2-7 17 TRBD1 TRBV15 CATSRETYRGGGYEQYF TGTGCCACCAGCAGAGAAACTTACAGGGGCGGCGGGTACGAGCAGTACTTC
NA TRBJ2-3 19 TRBD2 TRBV13 CASSIGTSGWEGPTDTQYF TGTGCCAGCAGCATAGGGACTAGCGGGTGGGAGGGACCCACAGATACGCAGTATTTT
NA TRBJ1-4 14 TRBD1 TRBV5-6 CASSQGGSNEKLFF TGTGCCAGCAGCCAGGGGGGTTCTAATGAAAAACTGTTTTTT
NA TRBJ2-7 14 NA TRBV2 CASRVTGPGYEQYF TGTGCCAGCAGAGTAACAGGTCCCGGGTACGAGCAGTACTTC
NA TRBJ2-1 15 TRBD2 TRBV5-1 CASSLATSGGNEQFF TGCGCCAGCAGCCTTGCGACTAGCGGGGGTAATGAGCAGTTCTTC
NA TRBJ2-7 14 NA TRBV4-1 CASGAGDNSYEQYF TGCGCCAGCGGCGCAGGGGACAACTCCTACGAGCAGTACTTC
NA TRBJ2-3 15 NA TRBV4-3 CASSEGGDRADTQYF TGCGCCAGCAGCGAAGGGGGGGATCGAGCAGATACGCAGTATTTT
NA TRBJ2-3 15 TRBD1 TRBV10-3 CAISESTGGTDTQYF TGTGCCATCAGTGAGTCGACAGGGGGCACAGATACGCAGTATTTT
NA TRBJ2-7 14 TRBD2 TRBV6-6 CASRPGLAGYEQYF TGTGCCAGCAGGCCGGGACTAGCGGGCTACGAGCAGTACTTC
NA TRBJ1-1 14 NA TRBV7-2 CASSLGQLNTEAFF TGTGCCAGCAGCTTAGGACAACTTAACACTGAAGCTTTCTTT
NA TRBJ2-1 15 TRBD2 TRBV6-5 CASAMGLALLNEQFF TGTGCCAGCGCGATGGGACTAGCGTTGCTTAATGAGCAGTTCTTC
NA TRBJ2-7 14 TRBD1 TRBV5-6 CASSIWDRPLEQYF TGTGCCAGCAGCATATGGGACAGGCCCCTCGAGCAGTACTTC
NA TRBJ1-4 17 TRBD1 TRBV5-4 CASSYRQGALRNEKLFF TGTGCCAGCAGCTATCGACAGGGCGCACTCCGAAATGAAAAACTGTTTTTT
NA TRBJ2-1 15 NA TRBV2 CASSGHPSANNEQFF TGTGCCAGCAGCGGACACCCCTCCGCCAACAATGAGCAGTTCTTC
NA TRBJ2-3 16 TRBD2 TRBV2 CASRAYSGGGTDTQYF TGTGCCAGCAGGGCGTATAGCGGGGGGGGGACAGATACGCAGTATTTT
NA TRBJ2-3 11 NA TRBV11-3 CASSLEGTQYF TGTGCCAGCAGCTTAGAGGGCACGCAGTATTTT
once TRBJ2-5 15 TRBD1 TRBV7-9 CASSDRGQMVETQYF TGTGCCAGCAGCGATAGGGGACAGATGGTGGAGACCCAGTACTTC
NA TRBJ1-1 14 NA TRBV6-1 CASRSAWTGTEAFF TGTGCCAGCAGAAGTGCCTGGACTGGCACTGAAGCTTTCTTT
NA TRBJ1-5 14 TRBD1 TRBV2 CASNKQGAGQPQHF TGTGCCAGCAATAAACAGGGGGCAGGTCAGCCCCAGCATTTT
NA TRBJ1-1 13 NA TRBV4-3 CASSQVRGTEAFF TGCGCCAGCAGCCAAGTCAGGGGCACTGAAGCTTTCTTT
NA TRBJ2-2 18 TRBD1 TRBV7-3 CASSLSDRFGTNTGELFF TGTGCCAGCAGCTTATCGGACAGGTTCGGTACGAACACCGGGGAGCTGTTTTTT
NA TRBJ1-1 12 NA TRBV29-1 CSVEEQIAEAFF TGCAGCGTTGAAGAACAGATCGCTGAAGCTTTCTTT
few TRBJ2-7 13 NA TRBV13 CASSTMPRYEQYF TGTGCCAGCAGCACCATGCCGCGCTACGAGCAGTACTTC
NA TRBJ2-3 15 TRBD2 TRBV6-4 CASSDSRGGTDTQYF TGTGCCAGCAGTGACTCGCGGGGGGGCACAGATACGCAGTATTTT
NA TRBJ1-1 15 NA TRBV30 CAWIHAGRMNTEAFF TGTGCCTGGATCCACGCGGGACGGATGAACACTGAAGCTTTCTTT
NA TRBJ2-7 16 NA TRBV7-9 CASSHPRGRNSYEQYF TGTGCCAGCAGCCACCCAAGGGGCAGAAACTCCTACGAGCAGTACTTC
few TRBJ2-5 19 TRBD2 TRBV4-1 CASSRVGTSGSSYQETQYF TGCGCCAGCAGCCGCGTAGGGACTAGCGGGAGCTCGTACCAAGAGACCCAGTACTTC
once TRBJ1-4 15 NA TRBV19 CASTGRRGLGEKLFF TGTGCCTCCACTGGCCGGCGAGGCCTGGGTGAAAAACTGTTTTTT